The present entry profiles one T cell receptor beta chain with its context. This specimen belongs to a study of monozygotic twins with inflammatory bowel disease. TCRdb re-called the 5' RACE reads, yielding one record per CDR3 amino acid sequence without DNA. The sample features approximately 160,000 distinct CDR3 sequences, with approximately 7% in its top ten. This CDR3 region has 15 residues. Per germline, CDR1 MNHEY and CDR2 SVGEGT. This receptor was identified in a human donor with ulcerative colitis or Crohn's disease, or a healthy co-twin of an affected twin (not recorded which). The chain joins TRBV6-2 or TRBV6-3 to TRBJ2-1; the D gene TCRdb calls, TRBD1, cannot be checked with no DNA. What was sequenced was blood. The CDR3 spells CASSYGGLGYNEQFF.